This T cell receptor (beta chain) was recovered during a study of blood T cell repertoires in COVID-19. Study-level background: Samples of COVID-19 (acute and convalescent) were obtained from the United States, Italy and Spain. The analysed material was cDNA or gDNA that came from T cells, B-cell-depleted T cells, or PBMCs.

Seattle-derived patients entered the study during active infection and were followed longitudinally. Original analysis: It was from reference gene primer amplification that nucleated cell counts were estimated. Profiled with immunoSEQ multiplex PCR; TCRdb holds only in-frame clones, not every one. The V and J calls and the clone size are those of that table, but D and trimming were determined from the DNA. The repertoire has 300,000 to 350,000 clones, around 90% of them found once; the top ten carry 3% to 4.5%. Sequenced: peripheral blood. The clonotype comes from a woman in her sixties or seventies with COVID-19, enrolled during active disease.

The CDR3 is CPRRGTGANVLTF. The CDR3 DNA is TGCCCTCGCCGGGGTACTGGGGCCAACGTCCTGACTTTC. The J gene is TRBJ2-6, the V gene TRBV5-1, with D perhaps TRBD2 (5 bases). This CDR3 has 13 residues. CDR1 is SGHRS and CDR2 is YFSETQ in the germline V gene.